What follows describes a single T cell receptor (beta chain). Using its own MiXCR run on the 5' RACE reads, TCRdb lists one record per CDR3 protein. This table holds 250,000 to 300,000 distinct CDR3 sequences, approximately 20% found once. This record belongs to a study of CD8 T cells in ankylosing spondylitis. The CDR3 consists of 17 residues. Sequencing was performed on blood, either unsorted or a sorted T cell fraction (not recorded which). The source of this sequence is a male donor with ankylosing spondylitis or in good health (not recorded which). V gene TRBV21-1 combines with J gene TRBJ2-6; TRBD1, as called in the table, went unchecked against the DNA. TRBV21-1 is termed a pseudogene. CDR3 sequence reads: CASSVQGRASGANVLTF. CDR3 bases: TGTGCCAGCAGCGTTCAGGGGCGAGCTTCTGGGGCCAACGTCCTGACTTTC.